This T cell receptor beta chain was identified in a study of vaccination and CD4 T cells after COVID-19. Study as a whole: Cellular stimulation was performed using overlapping spike peptides derived from SARS-CoV-2, HCoV-NL63, HCoV-OC43 and HCoV-229E.

The treatment is: roughly 10-day PBMC culture with coronavirus spike peptide pools or control peptides (ViraFEST assay). ViraFEST used peptide pools to expand antigen-specific T cells and subsequently sequenced their TCRs. Every positive PCR date fell between March and December 2020, earlier than the US Alpha, Beta and Delta variants. CDR3 length: 14 amino acids. Germline V gene sequence: CDR1 MNHEY, CDR2 SMNVEV (reference sequence). V gave up 7 bases and J gave up 3 bases, with 13 bases separating them. Note on this clonotype: The antigen remains undetermined.

The Oncomine TCR Beta short-read assay sequenced DNA from cultured CD4+ T cells. A single record per CDR3 protein comes from TCRdb applying MiXCR to the PCR reads. Altogether 5,500 to 9,000 distinct CDR3 sequences are present, about 25% being singletons, with the ten largest covering around 9.5%. The source material was CD4+ T cells from blood, cultured in vitro, sampled after SARS-CoV-2 vaccination. The sequence came from a human donor who had recovered from COVID-19. The V call is TRBV27, the J call TRBJ2-1; no reliable D call. CDR3: CASIPRTDYNEQFF. As DNA, the CDR3 is TGTGCCAGCATCCCTCGGACGGACTACAATGAGCAGTTCTTC.